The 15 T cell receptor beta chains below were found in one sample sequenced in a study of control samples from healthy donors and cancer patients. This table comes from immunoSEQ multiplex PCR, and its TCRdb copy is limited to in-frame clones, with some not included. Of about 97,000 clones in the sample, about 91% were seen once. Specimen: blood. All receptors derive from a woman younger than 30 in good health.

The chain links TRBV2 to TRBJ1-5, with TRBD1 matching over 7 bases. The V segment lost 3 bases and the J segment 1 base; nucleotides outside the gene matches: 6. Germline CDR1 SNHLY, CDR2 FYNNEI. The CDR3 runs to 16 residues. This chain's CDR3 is CASSDRGARSNQPQHF. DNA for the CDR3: TGTGCCAGCAGTGACAGGGGGGCTAGGAGCAATCAGCCCCAGCATTTT.

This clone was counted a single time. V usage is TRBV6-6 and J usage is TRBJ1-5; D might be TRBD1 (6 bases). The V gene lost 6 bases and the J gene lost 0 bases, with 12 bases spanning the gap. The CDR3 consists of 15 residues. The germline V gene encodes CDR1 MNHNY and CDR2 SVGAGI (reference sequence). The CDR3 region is CASSPTGNSNQPQHF. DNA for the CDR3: TGTGCCAGCAGCCCGACAGGAAATAGCAATCAGCCCCAGCATTTT.

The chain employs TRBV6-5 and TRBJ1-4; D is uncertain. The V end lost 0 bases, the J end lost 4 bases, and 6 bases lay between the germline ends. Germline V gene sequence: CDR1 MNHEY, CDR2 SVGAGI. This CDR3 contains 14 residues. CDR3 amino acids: CASSYSQSNEKLFF. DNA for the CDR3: TGTGCCAGCAGTTACTCTCAGAGTAATGAAAAACTGTTTTTT.

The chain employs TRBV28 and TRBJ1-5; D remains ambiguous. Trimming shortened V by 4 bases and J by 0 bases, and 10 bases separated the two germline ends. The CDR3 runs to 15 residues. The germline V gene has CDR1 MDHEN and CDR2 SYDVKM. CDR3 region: CASSYSPYSNQPQHF. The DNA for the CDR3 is TGTGCCAGCAGTTATTCTCCGTATAGCAATCAGCCCCAGCATTTT.

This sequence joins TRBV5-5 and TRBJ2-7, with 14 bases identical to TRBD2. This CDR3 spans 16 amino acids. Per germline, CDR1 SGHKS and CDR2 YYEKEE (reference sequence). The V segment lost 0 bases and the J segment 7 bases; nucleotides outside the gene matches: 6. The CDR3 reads CASSLGGLAGVGEQYF. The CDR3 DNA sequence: TGTGCCAGCAGCTTGGGGGGACTAGCGGGAGTAGGTGAGCAGTACTTC.

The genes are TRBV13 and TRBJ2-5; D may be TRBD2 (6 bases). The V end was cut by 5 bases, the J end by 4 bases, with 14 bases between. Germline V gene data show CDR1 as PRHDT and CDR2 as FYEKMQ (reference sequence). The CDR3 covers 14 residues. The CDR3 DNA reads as TGTGCCAGCAGCCCCCGCGTGCGGGGAGAGACCCAGTACTTC. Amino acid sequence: CASSPRVRGETQYF.

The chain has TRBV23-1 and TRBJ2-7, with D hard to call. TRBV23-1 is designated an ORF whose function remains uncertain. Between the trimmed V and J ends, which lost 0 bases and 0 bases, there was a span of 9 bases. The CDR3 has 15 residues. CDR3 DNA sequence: TGCGCCAGCAGTCAATCAGTTTACCGCTCCTACGAGCAGTACTTC. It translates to CASSQSVYRSYEQYF.

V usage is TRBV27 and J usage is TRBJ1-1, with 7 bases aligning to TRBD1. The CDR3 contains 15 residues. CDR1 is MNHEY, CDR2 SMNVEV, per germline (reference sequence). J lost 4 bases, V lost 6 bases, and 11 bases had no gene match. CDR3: CASRTSDRVGTEAFF. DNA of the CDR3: TGTGCCAGCAGGACCTCCGACAGGGTCGGCACTGAAGCTTTCTTT.

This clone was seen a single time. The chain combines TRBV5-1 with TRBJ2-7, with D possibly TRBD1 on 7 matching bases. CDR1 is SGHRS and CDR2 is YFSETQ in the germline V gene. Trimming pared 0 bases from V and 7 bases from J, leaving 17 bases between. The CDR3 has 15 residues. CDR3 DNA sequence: TGCGCCAGCAGCTTGGGCGACAGGGCAGGAGGGGAGCAGTACTTC. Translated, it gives CASSLGDRAGGEQYF.

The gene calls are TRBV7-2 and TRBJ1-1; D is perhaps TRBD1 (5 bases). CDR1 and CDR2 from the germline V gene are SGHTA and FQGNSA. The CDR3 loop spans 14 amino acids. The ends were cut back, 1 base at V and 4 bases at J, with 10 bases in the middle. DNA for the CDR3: TGTGCCAGCAGCTTAGATTCAGGGTTCACTGAAGCTTTCTTT. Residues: CASSLDSGFTEAFF.

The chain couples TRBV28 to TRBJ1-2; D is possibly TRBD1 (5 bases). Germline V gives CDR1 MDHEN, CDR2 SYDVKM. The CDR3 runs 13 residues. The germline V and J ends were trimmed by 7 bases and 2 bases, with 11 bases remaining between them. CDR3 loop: CASNPQGNYGYTF. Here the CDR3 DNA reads TGTGCCAGCAACCCGCAGGGCAACTATGGCTACACCTTC.

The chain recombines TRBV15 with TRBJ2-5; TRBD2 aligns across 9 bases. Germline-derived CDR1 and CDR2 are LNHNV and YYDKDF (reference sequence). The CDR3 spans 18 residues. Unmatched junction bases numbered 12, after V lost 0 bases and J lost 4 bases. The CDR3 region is CATSREAGGILRAETQYF. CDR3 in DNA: TGTGCCACCAGCAGAGAAGCGGGAGGTATTTTGAGGGCAGAGACCCAGTACTTC.

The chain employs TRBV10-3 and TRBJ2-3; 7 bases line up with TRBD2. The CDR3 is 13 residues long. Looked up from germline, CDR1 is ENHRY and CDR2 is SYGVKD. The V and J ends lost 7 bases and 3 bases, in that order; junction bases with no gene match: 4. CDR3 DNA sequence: TGTGCCATCATGCTCGGGGGGACAGATACGCAGTATTTT. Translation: CAIMLGGTDTQYF.

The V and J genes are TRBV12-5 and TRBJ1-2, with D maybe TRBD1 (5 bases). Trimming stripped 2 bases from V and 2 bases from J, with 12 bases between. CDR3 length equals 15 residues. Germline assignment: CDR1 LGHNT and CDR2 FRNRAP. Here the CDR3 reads CASGLLGRRNYGYTF. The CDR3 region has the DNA TGTGCTAGTGGTTTGTTGGGACGAAGGAACTATGGCTACACCTTC.

The CDR3 is CASSSPSTGSPEAFF. In DNA, the CDR3 is TGTGCCAGCAGTTCCCCGTCGACAGGGTCACCTGAAGCTTTCTTT. V usage is TRBV27 and J usage is TRBJ1-1; TRBD1 matches 7 bases. Looked up from germline, CDR1 is MNHEY and CDR2 is SMNVEV (reference sequence). Germline trimming cut 4 bases from V and 6 bases from J; bases unmatched to any gene: 11. The CDR3 has 15 amino acids.